This TCR beta chain came from a study of vaccination effects on CD4 cells after COVID-19. On this clone: Its antigen is undetermined.

ViraFEST assay sequencing came after antigen-specific CD4+ T cells were expanded with viral peptide pools. Cells that had been cultured for approximately eleven days were the source of isolated CD4+ T cells. Absence of prior SARS-CoV-2 infection characterized the vaccine recipients, who showed negative nucleocapsid antibodies. Fresh IL-2-containing medium replaced half the medium on days 3 and 7. Only in-frame clones appear in the TCRdb table, and some are missing; sequencing was by immunoSEQ multiplex PCR. The sample contains about 28,000 clones, under 85% of which appear only once. Trimming left V 0 bases short and J 6 bases short, with 8 bases between. This CDR3 has 13 residues. Germline CDR1 reads LGHDT; CDR2 reads YNNKEL (reference sequence).

Sequences were derived from CD4+ T cells from PBMCs cultured with SARS-CoV-2 spike peptides, sampled before COVID-19 vaccination. The sequence was obtained from a human donor who received a COVID-19 vaccine. The chain joins TRBV3-1 (or the pseudogene TRBV3-2) to TRBJ1-1; D unresolved. CDR3 sequence reads: CASSQDSAAEAFF. CDR3 nucleotides: TGTGCCAGCAGCCAAGATTCCGCGGCTGAAGCTTTCTTT.